A single sample gave rise to the 20 T cell receptor beta chains below, sequenced in a study of T-cell memory formation after mild COVID-19. One entry per CDR3 protein results from TCRdb running MiXCR on the 5' RACE reads. The sample consists of about 49,000 distinct CDR3 sequences, about 7.3% of them appearing once. Material for sequencing was PBMCs or a T cell subset sorted from them (not recorded which). These receptors all stem from a man younger than 30 who had mild COVID-19 (a few samples of this study predate the infection). Cell type and time point are not known.

This chain connects TRBV7-3 to TRBJ1-1; D is unresolved. The germline V gene has CDR1 SGHTA and CDR2 FQGTGA. Trimming took 4 bases from V and 1 from J, leaving 10 bases between them. This CDR3 region has 14 residues. The CDR3 region has the DNA TGTGCCAGCAGCTCAAACCCAGGGAACACTGAAGCTTTCTTT. It translates to CASSSNPGNTEAFF.

The genes are TRBV5-1 and TRBJ2-3; no reliable D call. This CDR3 has 15 residues. Germline V gene sequence: CDR1 SGHRS, CDR2 YFSETQ. The V gene lost 1 base and the J gene lost 2 bases, with 11 bases spanning the gap. The CDR3 protein is CASSLFQKNTDTQYF. Written as DNA, the CDR3 is TGCGCCAGCAGCTTGTTCCAGAAAAACACAGATACGCAGTATTTT.

This clonotype was seen repeatedly, ten times or more. The chain uses TRBV7-8 and TRBJ2-7; 11 nucleotides match TRBD2. CDR1 and CDR2 (germline): SGHVS, FQNEAQ. CDR3 length: 15 amino acids. V lost 7 bases and J lost 9; bases outside the gene matches: 14. The CDR3 sequence is CASTQRRLAGGRQYF. In DNA form, the CDR3 reads TGTGCCAGCACCCAACGGAGGCTAGCGGGGGGCCGGCAGTACTTC.

The chain has TRBV3-1 and TRBJ1-1; D not resolved. The CDR3 is 12 residues long. The V gene's germline CDR1 is LGHDT and CDR2 YNNKEL (reference sequence). V lost 3 bases, J lost 1 base, and 3 bases lay in between. The CDR3 here is CASSQQNTEAFF. In DNA form, the CDR3 reads TGTGCCAGCAGCCAGCAGAACACTGAAGCTTTCTTT.

This clonotype was detected a few times. This rearrangement joins TRBV6-5 to TRBJ2-5; D gene unclear. There are 13 residues in the CDR3. CDR1 MNHEY and CDR2 SVGAGI come from the germline V gene. Trimming left V 2 bases short and J 5 bases short, with 9 bases between. This CDR3 reads CASSYGPMETQYF. The CDR3 DNA reads TGTGCCAGCAGTTACGGGCCTATGGAGACCCAGTACTTC.

In its sample, this clonotype was seen a few times. The chain joins TRBV3-1 to TRBJ1-5; D is ambiguous. CDR1 is LGHDT, CDR2 YNNKEL, per germline (reference sequence). The CDR3 totals 14 residues. Trimming cost V 2 bases and J 2 bases, with 7 bases left between them. The CDR3 sequence: CASSQTDGNQPQHF. DNA of the CDR3: TGTGCCAGCAGCCAAACAGACGGCAATCAGCCCCAGCATTTT.

This clonotype has ten or more counts. The chain joins TRBV7-9 to TRBJ2-3, with D tentatively TRBD2 (5 bases). Between the trimmed V and J ends, which lost 3 bases and 4 bases, there was a span of 11 bases. Germline assignment: CDR1 SEHNR and CDR2 FQNEAQ (reference sequence). The CDR3 has 14 amino acids. In DNA, the CDR3 is TGTGCCAGCAGCTTCGGACTGTCCCCAGATACGCAGTATTTT. It is translated as CASSFGLSPDTQYF.

The rearrangement uses TRBV18 and TRBJ1-4; perhaps TRBD1 as D (5 bases). Per the germline V gene, CDR1 is KGHSH and CDR2 is LQKENI. This CDR3 is 15 amino acids long. Trimming took 3 bases from V and 8 from J, leaving 16 bases between them. CDR3 sequence reads: CASSPKRDVGEKLFF. The CDR3 bases are TGTGCCAGCTCACCGAAACGGGACGTCGGAGAAAAACTGTTTTTT.

J is TRBJ1-5 and V is TRBV4-1; no clear D gene. Germline lookup yields CDR1 MGHRA and CDR2 YSYEKL. V lost 0 bases to trimming and J lost 3 bases, with 12 bases between them. This CDR3 has 16 residues. Here the CDR3 DNA reads TGCGCCAGCAGCCAAGAGGGTGGTCGGTTCAATCAGCCCCAGCATTTT. The encoded protein is CASSQEGGRFNQPQHF.

This clonotype was counted between two and nine times. The J gene is TRBJ2-3, the V gene TRBV28; TRBD2 matches at 7 bases. Germline V gene sequence: CDR1 MDHEN, CDR2 SYDVKM. This CDR3 is built from 12 residues. The ends lost 8 bases at V and 6 bases at J; junction bases unmatched: 5. In DNA form, the CDR3 reads TGTGCCAGCGGCCCGGGGGGTGATACGCAGTATTTT. Residues: CASGPGGDTQYF.

This clonotype was counted between two and nine times. This chain joins TRBV4-1 and TRBJ2-1, with TRBD2 matching over 14 bases. J lost 7 bases, V lost 2 bases, and 7 bases had no gene match. CDR1 MGHRA and CDR2 YSYEKL come from the germline V gene. CDR3 length: 17 residues. In nucleotides, the CDR3 is TGCGCCAGCAGCCAACTGACTAGCGGGGGGGCCGGGAATGAGCAGTTCTTC. Amino acids: CASSQLTSGGAGNEQFF.

This clonotype was counted between two and nine times. At one boundary the junction diverges from the germline segment, which might be a read error. This chain links TRBV12-5 with TRBJ1-5, with a tentative D call TRBD1 (6 bases). CDR1 LGHNT and CDR2 FRNRAP come from the germline V gene. The CDR3 sequence is 15 residues long. This CDR3 reads CASGLGAHRNQPQHF. In DNA, the CDR3 is TGTGCTAGTGGCTTGGGGGCGCATCGCAATCAGCCCCAGCATTTT. Looking up the rest from reference TRBV12-5 and TRBJ1-5 gives the full variable domain: DARVTQTPRHKVTEMGQEVTMRCQPILGHNTVFWYRQTMMQGLELLAYFRNRAPLDDSGMPKDRFSAEMPDATLATLKIQPSEPRDSAVYFCASGLGAHRNQPQHFGDGTRLSIL.

This clonotype was picked up a small number of times. The J gene is TRBJ2-3, the V gene TRBV7-2; D gene uncertain. The CDR3 runs to 15 residues. V was clipped by 6 bases and J by 6 bases, with 19 bases between them. CDR1 and CDR2 from the germline V gene are SGHTA and FQGNSA. As DNA, the CDR3 is TGTGCCAGCAGTGGAGCCGGGCACACGATGGATACGCAGTATTTT. Translation gives CASSGAGHTMDTQYF.

Ten or more counts support this clonotype. The CDR3 region is CSVPGSGADTQYF. The CDR3 DNA reads TGCAGCGTTCCCGGGTCGGGTGCAGATACGCAGTATTTT. The chain has TRBV29-1 and TRBJ2-3; no reliable D call. There are 13 residues in the CDR3. Trimming shortened V by 5 bases and J by 4 bases, and 13 bases separated the two germline ends. CDR1 and CDR2 from the germline V gene are SQVTM and ANQGSEA.

V and J are TRBV18 and TRBJ1-5; D not certain. The CDR3 extends over 15 amino acids. Trimming removed 2 bases from V and 2 bases from J, with 10 bases in between. Germline values: CDR1 KGHSH, CDR2 LQKENI. Here the CDR3 reads CASSPAANGNQPQHF. The CDR3 coding sequence is TGTGCCAGCTCACCAGCGGCGAACGGCAATCAGCCCCAGCATTTT.

This sequence joins TRBV18 and TRBJ1-2; D perhaps matches TRBD1 (6 bases). V was clipped by 3 bases and J by 13 bases, with 15 bases between them. Germline V lookup: CDR1 KGHSH, CDR2 LQKENI. This CDR3 spans 12 amino acids. CDR3 DNA sequence: TGTGCCAGCTCACCCGGACAGTGGGGTTTCACCTTC. This encodes CASSPGQWGFTF. The variable domain in full, completed from reference TRBV18 and TRBJ1-2, reads NAGVMQNPRHLVRRRGQEARLRCSPMKGHSHVYWYRQLPEEGLKFMVYLQKENIIDESGMPKERFSAEFPKEGPSILRIQQVVRGDSAAYFCASSPGQWGFTFGSGTRLTVV.

This clonotype showed up just a few times. This chain uses TRBV12-3 or TRBV12-4 with TRBJ2-5; D might be TRBD2 (5 bases). Deletions cut 0 bases from V and 5 bases from J, with 10 bases between. The CDR3 has 14 amino acids. CDR3 DNA sequence: TGTGCCAGCAGTTTAGCTCCCGAGGGCGAGACCCAGTACTTC. It yields the protein CASSLAPEGETQYF.

This chain joins TRBV12-3 or TRBV12-4 and TRBJ1-2; D gene ambiguous. Trimming took 6 bases from V and 4 from J, leaving 12 bases between them. The CDR3 consists of 13 residues. CDR3 in amino acids: CASRGDGTYGYTF. DNA of the CDR3: TGTGCCAGCAGAGGTGACGGTACCTATGGCTACACCTTC.

Many counts were recorded for this clonotype. CDR3 sequence reads: CASSLAIAGYEKLFF. The CDR3 nucleotides read TGTGCCAGCAGCTTAGCAATTGCAGGATATGAAAAACTGTTTTTT. The chain has TRBV7-9 and TRBJ1-4; D ambiguous. Germline V gene data show CDR1 as SEHNR and CDR2 as FQNEAQ (reference sequence). The germline V and J ends were trimmed by 0 bases and 6 bases, with 11 bases remaining between them. The CDR3 spans 15 residues.

V gene TRBV12-3 or TRBV12-4 combines with J gene TRBJ1-6, with a possible D match to TRBD1 (5 bases). The V end was cut by 1 base, the J end by 14 bases, with 18 bases between. This CDR3 contains 15 residues. The CDR3 sequence is CASSLGASGLITLHF. CDR3 DNA sequence: TGTGCCAGCAGTTTAGGGGCCTCAGGGCTTATTACCCTCCACTTT.